This T cell receptor (beta chain) originates from a study of CD8 T cells in ankylosing spondylitis. CDR3 length equals 13 residues. Per the germline V gene, CDR1 is DFQATT and CDR2 is SNEGSKA (reference sequence). Deletions cut 1 base from V and 6 bases from J, with 12 bases between. This clonotype was detected only a few times. The antigen remains unidentified. Whole-study results and caveats: According to the report, clones linked to the disease were significantly enriched in matched synovial fluid samples taken from ankylosing spondylitis patients.

MiXCR, applied by TCRdb to the 5' RACE reads, yields one record per CDR3 protein. Among under 250,000 distinct CDR3 sequences listed, about 30% were seen once. The source material was blood, either unsorted or a sorted T cell fraction (not recorded which). This chain connects TRBV20-1 to TRBJ1-2; D not certain. The origin of this receptor is a male donor with ankylosing spondylitis or in good health (not recorded which). The CDR3 DNA is TGCAGTGCTAGAGTCCCAACCCAGGATGGCTACACCTTC. This translates into CSARVPTQDGYTF.